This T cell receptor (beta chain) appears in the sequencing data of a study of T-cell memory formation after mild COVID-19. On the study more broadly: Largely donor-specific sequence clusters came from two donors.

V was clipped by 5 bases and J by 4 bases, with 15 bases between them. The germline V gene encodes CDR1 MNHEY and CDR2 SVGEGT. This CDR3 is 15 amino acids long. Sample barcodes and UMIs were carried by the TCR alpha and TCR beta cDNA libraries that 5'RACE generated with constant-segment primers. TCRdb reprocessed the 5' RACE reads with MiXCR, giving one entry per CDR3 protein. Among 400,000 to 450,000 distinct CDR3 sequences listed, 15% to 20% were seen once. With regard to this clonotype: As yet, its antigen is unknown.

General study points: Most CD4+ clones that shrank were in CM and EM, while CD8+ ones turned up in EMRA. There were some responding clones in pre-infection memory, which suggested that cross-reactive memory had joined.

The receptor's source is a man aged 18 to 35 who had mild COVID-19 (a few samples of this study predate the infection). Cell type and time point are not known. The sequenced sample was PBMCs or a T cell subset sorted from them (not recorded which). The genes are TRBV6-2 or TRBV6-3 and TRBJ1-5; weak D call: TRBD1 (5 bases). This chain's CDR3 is CASSRDGTANQPQHF. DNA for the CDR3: TGTGCCAGCAGTCGTGACGGGACGGCTAATCAGCCCCAGCATTTT.